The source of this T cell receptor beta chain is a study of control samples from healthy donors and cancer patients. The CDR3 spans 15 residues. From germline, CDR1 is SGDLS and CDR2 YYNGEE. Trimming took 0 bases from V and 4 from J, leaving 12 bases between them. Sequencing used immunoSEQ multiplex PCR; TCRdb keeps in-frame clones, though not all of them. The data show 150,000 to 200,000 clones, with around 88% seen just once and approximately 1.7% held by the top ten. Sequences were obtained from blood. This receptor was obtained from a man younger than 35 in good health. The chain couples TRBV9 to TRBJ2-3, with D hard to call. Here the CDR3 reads CASSVEGFDPDTQYF. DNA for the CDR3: TGTGCCAGCAGCGTAGAAGGGTTTGACCCAGATACGCAGTATTTT.